What follows are 32 T cell receptor beta chains derived from one specimen sequenced in a study of blood T cells in healthy people across ages. The use of a sample-barcoded 5' primer and a J-beta primer mix characterized a second PCR of about 7 to 12 cycles. TCRdb re-derived calls from the 5' RACE reads in MiXCR, one entry per CDR3 protein. The sample consists of about 2 million distinct CDR3 sequences, around 48% of them appearing once. Sequencing was performed on blood. These receptors all stem from a woman between 40 and 50 years old in good health.

The rearrangement links TRBV6-1 to TRBJ2-3; maybe TRBD1 (5 bases). This CDR3 spans 16 amino acids. Deletions cut 4 bases from V and 7 bases from J, with 21 bases between. Per germline, CDR1 MNHNS and CDR2 SASEGT. CDR3 protein: CASSGLGRDLLYTQYF. The CDR3 DNA follows: TGTGCCAGCAGTGGGTTAGGCAGGGATCTCTTGTATACGCAGTATTTT.

The chain carries TRBV4-1 and TRBJ2-4; D might be TRBD2 (5 bases). Germline lookup yields CDR1 MGHRA and CDR2 YSYEKL. With 1 base removed from V and 3 bases from J, the gap between germline ends came to 10 bases. The CDR3 totals 15 residues. This CDR3 reads CASSQVRDVKNIQYF. The CDR3 DNA sequence: TGCGCCAGCAGCCAAGTCCGGGATGTCAAAAACATTCAGTACTTC.

V and J are TRBV7-2 and TRBJ1-6, with 10 bases that match TRBD1. The V and J ends lost 6 bases and 0 bases, in that order; junction bases with no gene match: 2. The CDR3 totals 16 residues. Germline CDR1 and CDR2: SGHTA and FQGNSA. The CDR3, as DNA: TGTGCCAGCAGGGGACAGGGGAGCTCCTATAATTCACCCCTCCACTTT. As protein: CASRGQGSSYNSPLHF.

The chain combines TRBV27 with TRBJ2-1, with D hard to call. The CDR3 is 15 amino acids. Germline values: CDR1 MNHEY, CDR2 SMNVEV (reference sequence). V was clipped by 3 bases and J by 5 bases, with 14 bases between them. CDR3 region: CASSLQPGHNNEQFF. CDR3 bases: TGTGCCAGCAGTTTGCAGCCGGGCCACAACAATGAGCAGTTCTTC.

The genes are TRBV5-8 and TRBJ1-2; TRBD1 agrees at 7 bases. The germline gives CDR1 SGHTS, CDR2 YDEGEE. The V and J ends lost 3 bases and 0 bases, in that order; junction bases with no gene match: 5. This CDR3 has 15 amino acids. The CDR3 sequence: CASSSTGLANYGYTF. The CDR3 DNA reads as TGTGCCAGCAGCTCGACAGGGCTGGCTAACTATGGCTACACCTTC.

The chain joins TRBV6-1 to TRBJ2-2, with 7 bases aligning to TRBD2. Germline-derived CDR1 and CDR2 are MNHNS and SASEGT. Losses at the gene ends were 2 bases for V and 8 bases for J; bases not matched to a gene: 14. The CDR3 is made up of 17 amino acids. CDR3 sequence (DNA): TGTGCCAGCAGTGAAAGTCGGAGACTAGCCGGGCAGGGGGAGCTGTTTTTT. Translating it yields CASSESRRLAGQGELFF.

The chain is built from TRBV29-1 and TRBJ2-5; 9 bases match TRBD1. Looked up from germline, CDR1 is SQVTM and CDR2 is ANQGSEA. With V trimmed by 7 bases and J by 5 bases, 8 bases remained unmatched. This CDR3 has 13 amino acids. The CDR3 DNA reads TGCAGCGGTAGACATGGGACAGGGGAGACCCAGTACTTC. Its translation: CSGRHGTGETQYF.

The chain uses TRBV10-1 and TRBJ2-7; D not certain. V lost 8 bases and J 2 bases, leaving 13 bases between the germline ends. The V gene's germline CDR1 is WNHNN and CDR2 SYGVQD (reference sequence). CDR3 size: 13 residues. This chain's CDR3 is CASQSGLTYEQYF. CDR3 bases: TGCGCCAGCCAGTCGGGTCTTACCTACGAGCAGTACTTC.

This clonotype was picked up a small number of times. J is TRBJ2-5 and V is TRBV12-3 or TRBV12-4, with 8 bases that match TRBD1. The CDR3 is made up of 13 amino acids. V trimming: 9 bases; J trimming: 3 bases; junction bases outside the gene matches: 6. The CDR3 DNA is TGTGCCAGTAATGACAGGGGTAAAGAGACCCAGTACTTC. It translates to CASNDRGKETQYF.

About this clonotype: One end of the junction is discordant with germline, which a read error may explain. This chain joins TRBV5-1 and TRBJ2-1, with 7 positions matching TRBD1. The CDR3 is 16 residues long. Germline V gene sequence: CDR1 SGHRS, CDR2 YFSETQ. The CDR3 DNA sequence: TGCGCCAGCAGCTGGGTGGGGACAGAACCCTACAAGGAGCAGTTCTTC. Its protein is CASSWVGTEPYKEQFF.

This clonotype turned up a few times. V and J are TRBV7-2 and TRBJ2-5; 9 bases match TRBD2. The CDR3 spans 16 residues. Germline CDR1 reads SGHTA; CDR2 reads FQGNSA. V gave up 0 bases and J gave up 4 bases; unmatched junction bases: 6. CDR3 nucleotides: TGTGCCAGCAGCTTAGCCCTTAGCGGGGGCACAGAGACCCAGTACTTC. This encodes CASSLALSGGTETQYF.

This sequence joins TRBV20-1 and TRBJ1-2, with D maybe TRBD1 (5 bases). Germline CDR1 reads DFQATT; CDR2 reads SNEGSKA (reference sequence). The CDR3 covers 14 residues. The V gene lost 4 bases and the J gene lost 1 base, with 13 bases spanning the gap. The CDR3 DNA reads TGCAGTGCTATGAGGCCAGGGCTTAACTATGGCTACACCTTC. The encoded protein is CSAMRPGLNYGYTF.

This sequence joins TRBV9 and TRBJ2-7; a possible D gene is TRBD2 (5 bases). CDR1 is SGDLS, CDR2 YYNGEE, per germline. There are 14 residues in the CDR3. The ends were cut back, 4 bases at V and 6 bases at J, with 17 bases in the middle. For the CDR3, the DNA is TGTGCCAGCAGCCCCCGAGGACTGCCCCTCGAGCAGTACTTC. Its protein product is CASSPRGLPLEQYF.

The CDR3 DNA is TGTGCCAGCAGCATAAGACTAGCGGGGGACTCTGGGGCCAACGTCCTGACTTTC. It yields the protein CASSIRLAGDSGANVLTF. V is TRBV7-2 and J is TRBJ2-6; 12 nucleotides agree with TRBD2. The CDR3 covers 18 residues. V was clipped by 5 bases and J by 0 bases; unmatched bases: 5. Germline CDR1 is SGHTA and CDR2 is FQGNSA.

The V and J genes are TRBV20-1 and TRBJ2-3; 9 nucleotides line up with TRBD2. This CDR3 is 15 amino acids long. V was pared by 3 bases and J by 1 base, with 5 bases of the junction left unmatched. Germline assignment: CDR1 DFQATT and CDR2 SNEGSKA (reference sequence). CDR3 loop: CSASSASGGTDTQYF. The CDR3 DNA sequence: TGCAGTGCTAGTTCGGCTAGCGGGGGCACAGATACGCAGTATTTT.

The DNA for the CDR3 is TGCGCCAGCAGCCAAGATGAGGGCGGGGCGGGAACAGATACGCAGTATTTT. Translating it yields CASSQDEGGAGTDTQYF. J is TRBJ2-3 and V is TRBV4-1, with D possibly being TRBD2 (6 bases). Trimming removed 0 bases from V and 3 bases from J, with 16 bases in between. Germline assignment: CDR1 MGHRA and CDR2 YSYEKL. The CDR3 is 17 amino acids.

This clonotype was seen a handful of times. V gene TRBV4-2 combines with J gene TRBJ2-7, with 11 bases aligning to TRBD2. CDR1 is LGHNA, CDR2 YNFKEQ, per germline. The CDR3 has 17 amino acids. Trimming took 4 bases from V and 0 from J; bases not matched to a gene: 8. CDR3 nucleotides: TGTGCCAGCAGCCCCCCGCTAGCGGGGGGAAGCTCCTACGAGCAGTACTTC. Translating gives CASSPPLAGGSSYEQYF.

A few counts support this clonotype. J is TRBJ2-1 and V is TRBV7-9; D unresolved. Germline V gives CDR1 SEHNR, CDR2 FQNEAQ (reference sequence). This CDR3 region has 11 residues. Between the trimmed V and J ends, which lost 2 bases and 9 bases, there was a span of 5 bases. CDR3 sequence: CASSLMPEQFF. The CDR3 bases are TGTGCCAGCAGCTTAATGCCTGAGCAGTTCTTC.

As regards this clonotype: The junction shows a germline mismatch at one end, possibly a read error. The rearrangement joins TRBV5-1 to TRBJ1-6; D ambiguous. Germline CDR1 and CDR2: SGHRS and YFSETQ. CDR3 length equals 17 residues. Here the CDR3 DNA reads TGCGCCAGCAGCTTGGCCGGCGTTCGGGGAAATAATACACCCCTCCACTTT. This translates into CASSLAGVRGNNTPLHF.

This chain links TRBV20-1 with TRBJ1-2; the D is unclear. The CDR3 is made up of 14 amino acids. Germline CDR1 reads DFQATT; CDR2 reads SNEGSKA (reference sequence). Trimming left V 2 bases short and J 2 bases short, with 12 bases between. CDR3 protein: CSARKAERNYGYTF. CDR3 DNA: TGCAGTGCTAGAAAGGCCGAGCGAAACTATGGCTACACCTTC.

The V and J genes are TRBV13 and TRBJ2-4; D may be TRBD1 or TRBD2 (5 bases each). The last part of the DNA fits TRBJ2-7 better; the J call may be wrong. The CDR3 extends over 14 amino acids. Per the germline V gene, CDR1 is PRHDT and CDR2 is FYEKMQ (reference sequence). CDR3 coding DNA: TGTGCCAGCAGCTCGGGACCGGCTGTTTACGAGCAGTACTTC. Translating it yields CASSSGPAVYEQYF.

The CDR3 is CASSQIRGSGGEQYF. CDR3 bases: TGTGCCAGCAGCCAAATTAGGGGTTCCGGCGGCGAGCAGTACTTC. The chain joins TRBV7-9 to TRBJ2-7, with D maybe TRBD1 (5 bases). The CDR3 has 15 amino acids. From germline, CDR1 is SEHNR and CDR2 FQNEAQ (reference sequence). Between the trimmed V and J ends, which lost 5 bases and 6 bases, there was a span of 20 bases.

This chain uses TRBV29-1 with TRBJ2-1, with TRBD1 matching over 8 bases. The CDR3 has 18 residues. Unmatched junction bases numbered 13, after V lost 3 bases and J lost 0 bases. Germline loops: CDR1 SQVTM, CDR2 ANQGSEA. The CDR3 region is CSVDPATGVQSSYNEQFF. The CDR3 bases are TGCAGCGTTGACCCCGCGACAGGGGTTCAGAGCTCCTACAATGAGCAGTTCTTC.

This clonotype has just a few counts. The chain has TRBV10-3 and TRBJ2-5; TRBD2 might be the D (6 bases). The CDR3 has 15 residues. With 3 bases removed from V and 1 base from J, the gap between germline ends came to 12 bases. Germline V gene sequence: CDR1 ENHRY, CDR2 SYGVKD. The CDR3, as DNA: TGTGCCATCAGTGATCTCCTCGGGGGCCAAGAGACCCAGTACTTC. Encoded protein: CAISDLLGGQETQYF.

This chain joins TRBV6-2 or TRBV6-3 and TRBJ2-3; the match to TRBD2 covers 9 bases. The V gene's germline CDR1 is MNHEY and CDR2 SVGEGT. V lost 6 bases, J lost 4 bases, and 11 bases stayed unmatched. This CDR3 is 16 amino acids long. The CDR3 region is CASSRLRRGGSDTQYF. As DNA, the CDR3 is TGTGCCAGCAGCCGCCTACGGCGGGGGGGCTCAGATACGCAGTATTTT.

Worth noting for this clonotype: An end of the junction differs from the germline gene, which may be a read error. The chain links TRBV28 to TRBJ2-6; 8 positions agree with TRBD1. Germline V CDR1 and CDR2: MDHEN, SYDVKM. CDR3 size: 22 residues. CDR3 nucleotide sequence: TGTGCCAGCAGTCCTTATGGCGGGACAGGAGGTATTAATCTGTCTGGGGCCAACTTCCTGACTTTC. The encoded protein is CASSPYGGTGGINLSGANFLTF.

The J gene is TRBJ2-6, the V gene TRBV5-1; no definite D call. Trimming removed 4 bases at V and 0 bases at J, with 17 bases between. The CDR3 loop spans 18 amino acids. CDR1 and CDR2 (germline): SGHRS, YFSETQ. The DNA for the CDR3 is TGCGCCAGCAGCGTAACGGGCAGGTTACGCTCTGGGGCCAACGTCCTGACTTTC. Protein: CASSVTGRLRSGANVLTF.

About this clonotype: Sequence at one end of the junction differs from germline and may be a read error. This chain uses TRBV6-2 or TRBV6-3 with TRBJ2-1; D is undetermined. The CDR3 spans 12 residues. In germline, CDR1 is MNHEY, CDR2 SVGEGT. The DNA for the CDR3 is TGTGCCCGCAGTCCCACCTACAATGAGCAGTTCTTC. Translating gives CARSPTYNEQFF.

V usage is TRBV18 and J usage is TRBJ2-3; perhaps TRBD2 as D (5 bases). The CDR3 runs to 16 residues. Germline CDR1 and CDR2: KGHSH and LQKENI. Deletions cut 3 bases from V and 1 base from J, with 14 bases between. The CDR3 is CASSPVGIARTDTQYF. In DNA, the CDR3 is TGTGCCAGCTCACCGGTCGGGATCGCCCGCACAGATACGCAGTATTTT.

This chain connects TRBV29-1 to TRBJ2-5; TRBD2 matches at 9 bases. V lost 6 bases to trimming and J lost 5 bases; unmatched junction nucleotides: 10. The germline V gene encodes CDR1 SQVTM and CDR2 ANQGSEA. The CDR3 covers 14 residues. The chain's CDR3 is CSVFGTSLSETQYF. DNA of the CDR3: TGCAGCGTCTTTGGGACTAGCTTGTCGGAGACCCAGTACTTC.

The chain uses TRBV28 and TRBJ2-7; 7 nucleotides line up with TRBD1. V trimming: 6 bases; J trimming: 10 bases; junction bases outside the gene matches: 9. This CDR3 is 12 amino acids long. Germline loops: CDR1 MDHEN, CDR2 SYDVKM. In nucleotides, the CDR3 is TGTGCCAGCAGGTCAACAGGGGTGTTTCAGTACTTC. This translates into CASRSTGVFQYF.

V gene TRBV7-2 combines with J gene TRBJ1-2, with a possible D match to TRBD1 (6 bases). V dropped 1 base and J dropped 8 bases, with 14 bases sitting between them. The CDR3 sequence is 14 residues long. Germline assignment: CDR1 SGHTA and CDR2 FQGNSA. CDR3 in amino acids: CASSLGGGDEGYTF. CDR3 in DNA: TGTGCCAGCAGCTTAGGAGGGGGGGATGAGGGCTACACCTTC. Filled out from reference TRBV7-2 and TRBJ1-2, the complete variable domain reads GAGVSQSPSNKVTEKGKDVELRCDPISGHTALYWYRQSLGQGLEFLIYFQGNSAPDKSGLPSDRFSAERTGGSVSTLTIQRTQQEDSAVYLCASSLGGGDEGYTFGSGTRLTVV.